This is a list of T cell receptor beta chains from one sample in a study of blood T cell repertoires in COVID-19. Repertoires were generated with immunoSEQ multiplex PCR, while TCRdb's copy carries only in-frame clones and drops some. The data show about 110,000 clones, 80% seen once. Sequenced sample: peripheral blood. Receptors originate from a man aged 65 to 85 with acute or convalescent COVID-19. Both conserved end residues are part of each CDR3. The order of the fields is J gene, V gene, clone size, D gene, CDR3 DNA, CDR3 protein. D genes are given only for firm matches. Rows may omit the clone size; those that give it use once, few, many or a size class.

TRBJ2-5	TRBV29-1	few	TRBD2	TGCAGCGTCCGGACTAGCGGGGCTGAGACCCAGTACTTC	CSVRTSGAETQYF
TRBJ2-5	TRBV19	few	TRBD1	TGTGCCAGTAGTAAAGGGGAACAGGGGAGCCGGGGGACCCAGTACTTC	CASSKGEQGSRGTQYF
TRBJ1-6	TRBV12-3/TRBV12-4	.	TRBD1	TGTGCCAGCCGAAGACAGGGAAGTTCACCCCTCCACTTT	CASRRQGSSPLHF
TRBJ2-2	TRBV29-1	once	.	TGCAGCGTTGAGGGCCAGGGGTCCGGGGAGCTGTTTTTT	CSVEGQGSGELFF
TRBJ2-1	TRBV4-1	few	TRBD2	TGCGCCAGCAGCCAAGAACTAGCGGGGGGCTACAATGAGCAGTTCTTC	CASSQELAGGYNEQFF
TRBJ2-5	TRBV6-2/TRBV6-3	.	.	TGTGCCAGCAGTTACGGAGAGCAGAAAACCCAGTACTTC	CASSYGEQKTQYF
TRBJ1-1	TRBV5-1	.	TRBD1	TGCGCCAGCAGCGGGACAGTGAACACTGAAGCTTTCTTT	CASSGTVNTEAFF
TRBJ2-5	TRBV5-1	few	TRBD1	TGCGCCAGCAGCTTGTGGGGACAGGGGAGGTCTGAGACCCAGTACTTC	CASSLWGQGRSETQYF
TRBJ1-1	TRBV11-3	once	TRBD1	TGTGCCAGCAGCCCTCCGGCAGGGGGTGACACTGAAGCTTTCTTT	CASSPPAGGDTEAFF
TRBJ2-3	TRBV7-8	.	TRBD2	TGTGCCAGCAGCTTAGTTGGCGGGGGGACTACAGATACGCAGTATTTT	CASSLVGGGTTDTQYF
TRBJ2-5	TRBV12-5	.	TRBD1	TGTGCTAGTGCCGTAGGGACAGGAGCGATGCAAGAGACCCAGTACTTC	CASAVGTGAMQETQYF
TRBJ1-2	TRBV23-1	.	TRBD1	TGCGCCAGCAGTCACAATCCGGACAGGGGCTATGGCTACACCTTC	CASSHNPDRGYGYTF
TRBJ1-2	TRBV19	few	.	TGTGCCAGTAGTTGGACAGACTATGGCTACACCTTC	CASSWTDYGYTF
TRBJ2-7	TRBV7-2	.	TRBD2	TGTGCCAGCAGCTTAGCACGGGGGGGCCTCTACGAGCAGTACTTC	CASSLARGGLYEQYF
TRBJ2-5	TRBV6-1	.	TRBD1	TGTGCCAGCAGTGAAGCGCTGGCAGGGGGCTCGTTTGAAGAGACCCAGTACTTC	CASSEALAGGSFEETQYF
TRBJ1-1	TRBV19	.	TRBD1	TGTGCCAGTAGCCACAGGGGGCTGACCACTGAAGCTTTCTTT	CASSHRGLTTEAFF
TRBJ1-5	TRBV16	.	TRBD1	TGTGCCAGCAGCCAATCGGGACAGAGCAATCAGCCCCAGCATTTT	CASSQSGQSNQPQHF
TRBJ2-5	TRBV5-6	.	TRBD1	TGTGCCAGCAGCCCAGGGGGTAGAGGAGAGACCCAGTACTTC	CASSPGGRGETQYF
TRBJ2-3	TRBV6-4	.	TRBD2	TGTGCCAGCAGATTAGCGGGGGCCACGGCAGATACGCAGTATTTT	CASRLAGATADTQYF
TRBJ1-5	TRBV3-1/TRBV3-2	.	TRBD1	TGTGCCAGCAGCCAAACAGGGGGGAATCAGCCCCAGCATTTT	CASSQTGGNQPQHF
TRBJ2-7	TRBV28	.	TRBD1	TGTGCCAGCACCATGGGACAGGTTCGCTACGAGCAGTACTTC	CASTMGQVRYEQYF
TRBJ1-1	TRBV5-1	.	TRBD1	TGCGCCAGCAGCCTACTAGGACAGGGGTTAACTGAAGCTTTCTTT	CASSLLGQGLTEAFF
TRBJ1-1	TRBV7-9	.	TRBD1	TGTGCCAGCAGCACAGGGGTCACTGAAGCTTTCTTT	CASSTGVTEAFF
TRBJ1-1	TRBV12-3/TRBV12-4	.	.	TGTGCCAGCAGTTTGACAGGCAACACTGAAGCTTTCTTT	CASSLTGNTEAFF
TRBJ1-1	TRBV29-1	.	.	TGCAGCGTTGATGCAGGGAAGTTTGCTGAAGCTTTCTTT	CSVDAGKFAEAFF
TRBJ2-7	TRBV27	.	.	TGTGCCAGCAGGACCTTACAGGGCTCAAGTTCCTACGAGCAGTACTTC	CASRTLQGSSSYEQYF
TRBJ1-1	TRBV2	.	.	TGTGCCAGCAAAGTCGATTTCGGCACTGAAGCTTTCTTT	CASKVDFGTEAFF
TRBJ1-4	TRBV5-4	.	.	TGTGCCAGCAGCCAACCAGCTAATGAAAAACTGTTTTTT	CASSQPANEKLFF
TRBJ1-4	TRBV19	.	TRBD1	TGTGCCAGTAGTACCGACAGGGGGGAAAAACTGTTTTTT	CASSTDRGEKLFF
TRBJ2-7	TRBV19	.	.	TGTGCCAGCCGGAAAAGGGGTCTGGGCTCATCCTACGAGCAGTACTTC	CASRKRGLGSSYEQYF
TRBJ1-4	TRBV14	.	TRBD1	TGTGCCAGCAGCCAAGGTGTGGACAGGGGAAATGAAAAACTGTTTTTT	CASSQGVDRGNEKLFF
TRBJ1-4	TRBV6-5	.	TRBD1	TGTGCCAGCAGGGGAGGACAGGCAGGAAAACTGTTTTTT	CASRGGQAGKLFF
TRBJ1-1	TRBV7-3	.	TRBD1	TGTGCCAGCAGCTCGACAGGGGGGGGGACTGAAGCTTTCTTT	CASSSTGGGTEAFF
TRBJ2-7	TRBV7-8	once	.	TGTGCCAGCAGCGCGTCGGGACAAGGGTACGAGCAGTACTTC	CASSASGQGYEQYF
TRBJ1-2	TRBV4-3	.	.	TGCGCCAGCAGCCAAGCCGAGGGTTACAACTATGGCTACACCTTC	CASSQAEGYNYGYTF
TRBJ1-2	TRBV10-3	.	TRBD1	TGTGCCACTTTTGACAGGGGGGTCTATGGCTACACCTTC	CATFDRGVYGYTF
TRBJ2-2	TRBV6-5	once	.	TGTGCCAGCAGTTACTTGGGGGGTACCGGGGAGCTGTTTTTT	CASSYLGGTGELFF
TRBJ1-2	TRBV5-8	.	.	TGTGCCAGCAGCTTGGCCGGCGGGGATGGCTACACCTTC	CASSLAGGDGYTF
TRBJ2-1	TRBV5-1	once	TRBD1	TGCGCCAGCAGCTTGGACACAGGGGGGAATGAGCAGTTCTTC	CASSLDTGGNEQFF
TRBJ1-6	TRBV5-1	.	TRBD1	TGCGCCAGCACCGTAGGACAGGGTGAGTCACCCCTCCACTTT	CASTVGQGESPLHF
TRBJ1-4	TRBV6-5	.	.	TGTGCCAGCAGTCCAACAGGGTCTATGGTAGAAAAACTGTTTTTT	CASSPTGSMVEKLFF
TRBJ2-7	TRBV7-2	.	TRBD2	TGTGCCAGCAGCTTAGAACCTGGGGGGGGACCCTACGAGCAGTACTTC	CASSLEPGGGPYEQYF
TRBJ1-5	TRBV7-9	once	.	TGTGCCAGCAGCGGCGGGGGGGCGAATAATCAGCCCCAGCATTTT	CASSGGGANNQPQHF
TRBJ1-3	TRBV7-8	.	.	TGTGCCAGCAGCCCCTCGGGGTGGACCCTCGGGGGAAACACCATATATTTT	CASSPSGWTLGGNTIYF
TRBJ2-7	TRBV11-3	.	TRBD2	TGTGCCAGCAGCCGGGGACTAGCAGGACCCGAGCAGTACTTC	CASSRGLAGPEQYF